This T cell receptor (beta chain) was observed in a study of cytomegalovirus exposure and HLA in healthy donors. Study results and caveats: Rare TCR sequences predominated, though certain public TCRs were found in many donors. Cytomegalovirus-associated status was assigned to 150 or so TCR beta chains.

Remarks on this clone: As yet, its antigen is unknown.

Among the approximately 110 subjects of the validation cohort, separate from the approximately 700-subject first cohort, were the donors. Per germline, CDR1 DFQATT and CDR2 SNEGSKA (reference sequence). V was pared by 7 bases and J by 3 bases, with 7 bases between. The CDR3 has 11 residues. Produced via immunoSEQ multiplex PCR; TCRdb's table is partial and in-frame only. The profile shows 130,000 to 150,000 clones, about 90% of them singletons. The chain joins TRBV20-1 to TRBJ2-4; D not resolved. The clonotype originates from a woman aged 30 to 39 in good health and CMV-seropositive. The sequenced material came from PBMCs. DNA of the CDR3: TGCAGTGGGGCTGTCAAAAACATTCAGTACTTC. This sequence encodes CSGAVKNIQYF.